This T cell receptor (beta chain) was captured in a study of control samples from healthy donors and cancer patients. This CDR3 comprises 15 residues. CDR1 and CDR2 (germline): MNHEY, SVGAGI. V gave up 2 bases and J gave up 4 bases, with 11 bases separating them. Sequencing used immunoSEQ multiplex PCR; TCRdb keeps in-frame clones, though not all of them. The repertoire consists of under 85,000 clones, with 93% occurring once and the leading ten covering around 1.3%. The sequence derives from a woman aged 40-49 years with lung cancer. Sequencing was carried out using PBMCs. The genes are TRBV6-5 and TRBJ2-2; D unresolved. The CDR3 DNA reads TGTGCCAGCAGTTACCTCCCTTCGGGCACCGGGGAGCTGTTTTTT. This translates into CASSYLPSGTGELFF.